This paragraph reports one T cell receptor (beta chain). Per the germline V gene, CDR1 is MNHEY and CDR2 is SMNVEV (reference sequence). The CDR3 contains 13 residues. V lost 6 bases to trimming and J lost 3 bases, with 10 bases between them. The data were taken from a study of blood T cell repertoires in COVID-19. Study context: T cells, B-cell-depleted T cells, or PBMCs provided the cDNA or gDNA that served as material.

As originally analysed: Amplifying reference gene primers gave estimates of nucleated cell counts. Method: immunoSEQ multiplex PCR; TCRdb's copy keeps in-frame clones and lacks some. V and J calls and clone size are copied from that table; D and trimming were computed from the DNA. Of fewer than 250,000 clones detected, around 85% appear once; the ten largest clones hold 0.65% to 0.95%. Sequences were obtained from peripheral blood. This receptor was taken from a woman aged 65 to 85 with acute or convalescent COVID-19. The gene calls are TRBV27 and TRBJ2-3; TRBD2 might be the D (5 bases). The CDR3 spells CASRGRGTDTQYF. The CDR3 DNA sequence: TGTGCCAGCAGAGGCAGAGGGACAGATACGCAGTATTTT.